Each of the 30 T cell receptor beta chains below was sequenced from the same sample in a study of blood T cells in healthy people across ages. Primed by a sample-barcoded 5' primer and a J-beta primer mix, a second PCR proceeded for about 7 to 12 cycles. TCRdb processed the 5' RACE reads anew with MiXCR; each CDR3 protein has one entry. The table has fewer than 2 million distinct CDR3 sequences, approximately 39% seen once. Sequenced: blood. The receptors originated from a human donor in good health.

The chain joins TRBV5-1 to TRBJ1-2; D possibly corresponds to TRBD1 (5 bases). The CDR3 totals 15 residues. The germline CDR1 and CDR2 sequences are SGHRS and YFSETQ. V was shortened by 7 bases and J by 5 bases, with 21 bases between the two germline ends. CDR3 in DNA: TGCGCCAGCGGAGAAACCGGGACGACAGTTTATGGCTACACCTTC. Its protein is CASGETGTTVYGYTF.

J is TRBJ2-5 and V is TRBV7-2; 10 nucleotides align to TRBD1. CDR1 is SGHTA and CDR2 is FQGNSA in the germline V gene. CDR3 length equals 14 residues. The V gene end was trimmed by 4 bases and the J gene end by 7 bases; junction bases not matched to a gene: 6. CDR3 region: CASSYPGQGGTQYF. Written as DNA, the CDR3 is TGTGCCAGCAGCTACCCTGGACAGGGGGGGACCCAGTACTTC.

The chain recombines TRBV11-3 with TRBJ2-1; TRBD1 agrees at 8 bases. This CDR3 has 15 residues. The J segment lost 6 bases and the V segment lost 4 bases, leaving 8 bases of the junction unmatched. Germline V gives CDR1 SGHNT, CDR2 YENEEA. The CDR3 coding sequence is TGTGCCAGCAGCTCCGCAGGGGGCGCCGGCAATGAGCAGTTCTTC. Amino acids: CASSSAGGAGNEQFF.

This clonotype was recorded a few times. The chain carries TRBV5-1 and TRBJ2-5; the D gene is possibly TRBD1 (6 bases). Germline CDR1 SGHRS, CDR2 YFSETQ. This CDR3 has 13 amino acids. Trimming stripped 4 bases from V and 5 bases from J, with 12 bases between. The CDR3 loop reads CASSAAGVETQYF. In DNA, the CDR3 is TGCGCCAGCAGCGCAGCAGGGGTTGAGACCCAGTACTTC.

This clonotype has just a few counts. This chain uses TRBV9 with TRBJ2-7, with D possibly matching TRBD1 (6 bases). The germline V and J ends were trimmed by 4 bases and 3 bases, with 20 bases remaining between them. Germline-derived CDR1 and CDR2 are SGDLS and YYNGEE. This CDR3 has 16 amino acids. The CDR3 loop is CASSTSPTGIRYEQYF. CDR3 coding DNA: TGTGCCAGCAGCACGAGCCCAACAGGGATTCGCTACGAGCAGTACTTC.

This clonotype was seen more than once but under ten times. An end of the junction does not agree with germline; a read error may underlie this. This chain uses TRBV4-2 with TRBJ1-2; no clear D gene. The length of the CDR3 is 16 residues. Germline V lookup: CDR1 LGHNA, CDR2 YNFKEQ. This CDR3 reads CASSQDLGSTNYGHTF. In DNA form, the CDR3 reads TGTGCCAGCAGCCAAGATCTGGGCAGCACCAACTATGGCCACACCTTC.

The CDR3 DNA reads TGTGCCAGCATGGACGACAGGGGGAATGAGCAGTTCTTC. Translation gives CASMDDRGNEQFF. The gene calls are TRBV25-1 and TRBJ2-1; 9 bases are a match to TRBD1. The CDR3 is 13 residues long. Trimming at V came to 7 bases and at J to 7 bases, leaving 5 bases not matched to a gene. CDR1 is MGHDK, CDR2 SYGVNS, per germline.

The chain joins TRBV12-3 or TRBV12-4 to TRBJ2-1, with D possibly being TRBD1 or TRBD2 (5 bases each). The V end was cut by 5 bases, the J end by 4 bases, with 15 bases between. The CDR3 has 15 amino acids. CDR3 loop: CASSLFGTGYNEQFF. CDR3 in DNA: TGTGCCAGCAGTCTTTTCGGGACCGGTTACAATGAGCAGTTCTTC.

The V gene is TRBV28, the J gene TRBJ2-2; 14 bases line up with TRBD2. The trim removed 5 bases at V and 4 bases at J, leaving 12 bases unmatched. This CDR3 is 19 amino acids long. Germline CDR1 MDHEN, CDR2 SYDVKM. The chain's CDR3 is CASSLQGLAGEGGTGELFF. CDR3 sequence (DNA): TGTGCCAGCAGTCTCCAGGGACTAGCGGGGGAAGGTGGCACCGGGGAGCTGTTTTTT. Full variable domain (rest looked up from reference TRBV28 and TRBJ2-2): DVKVTQSSRYLVKRTGEKVFLECVQDMDHENMFWYRQDPGLGLRLIYFSYDVKMKEKGDIPEGYSVSREKKERFSLILESASTNQTSMYLCASSLQGLAGEGGTGELFFGEGSRLTVL.

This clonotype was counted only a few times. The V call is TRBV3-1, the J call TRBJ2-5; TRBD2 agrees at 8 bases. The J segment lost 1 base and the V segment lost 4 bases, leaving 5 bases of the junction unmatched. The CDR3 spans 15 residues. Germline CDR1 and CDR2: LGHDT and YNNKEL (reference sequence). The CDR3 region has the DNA TGTGCCAGCAGCCCTATTAGCGGGACCCAAGAGACCCAGTACTTC. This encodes CASSPISGTQETQYF.

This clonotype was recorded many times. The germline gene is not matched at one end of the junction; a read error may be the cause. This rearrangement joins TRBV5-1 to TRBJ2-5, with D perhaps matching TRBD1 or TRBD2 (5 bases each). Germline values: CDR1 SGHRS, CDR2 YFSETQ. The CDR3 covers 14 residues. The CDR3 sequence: CASSLAGTEETQYF. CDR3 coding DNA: TGTGCCAGCAGTTTGGCCGGGACGGAAGAGACCCAGTACTTC.

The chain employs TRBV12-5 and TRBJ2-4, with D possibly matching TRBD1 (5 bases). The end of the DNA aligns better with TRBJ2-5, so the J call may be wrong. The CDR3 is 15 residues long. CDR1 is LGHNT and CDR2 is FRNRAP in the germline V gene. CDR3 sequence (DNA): TGTGCTAGTGCCCCGAAGGGGCCGTACCAAGAGACCCAGTACTTC. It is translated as CASAPKGPYQETQYF.

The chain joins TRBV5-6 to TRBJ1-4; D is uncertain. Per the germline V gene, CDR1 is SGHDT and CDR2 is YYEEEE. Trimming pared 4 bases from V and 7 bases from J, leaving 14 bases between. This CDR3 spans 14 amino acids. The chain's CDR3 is CASSAGLLSEKLFF. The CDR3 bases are TGTGCCAGCAGCGCGGGCCTATTGAGTGAAAAACTGTTTTTT.

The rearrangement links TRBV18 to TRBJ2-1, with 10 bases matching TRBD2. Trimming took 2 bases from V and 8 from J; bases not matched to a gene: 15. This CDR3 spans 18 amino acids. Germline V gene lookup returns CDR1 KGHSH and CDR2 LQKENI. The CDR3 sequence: CASSPISGGTEKRDEQFF. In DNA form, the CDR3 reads TGTGCCAGCTCACCAATTAGCGGGGGGACCGAAAAACGCGATGAGCAGTTCTTC.

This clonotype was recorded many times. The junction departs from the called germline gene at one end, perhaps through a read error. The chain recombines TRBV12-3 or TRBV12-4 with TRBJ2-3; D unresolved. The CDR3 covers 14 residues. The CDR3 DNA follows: TGCGCCAGCAGCCTTGGCGGTTCCGCAGATACGCAGTATTTT. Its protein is CASSLGGSADTQYF.

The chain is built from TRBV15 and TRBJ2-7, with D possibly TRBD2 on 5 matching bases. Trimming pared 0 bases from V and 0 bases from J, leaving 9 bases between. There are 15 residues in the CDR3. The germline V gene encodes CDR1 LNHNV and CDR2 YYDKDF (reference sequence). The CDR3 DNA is TGTGCCACCAGCAGAGAGCCGGGGTCCTCCTACGAGCAGTACTTC. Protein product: CATSREPGSSYEQYF.

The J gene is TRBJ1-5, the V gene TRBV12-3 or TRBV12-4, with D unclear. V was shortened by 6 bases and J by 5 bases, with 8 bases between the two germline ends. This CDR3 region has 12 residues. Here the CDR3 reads CASRKQDQPQHF. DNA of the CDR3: TGTGCCAGCAGGAAACAAGATCAGCCCCAGCATTTT.

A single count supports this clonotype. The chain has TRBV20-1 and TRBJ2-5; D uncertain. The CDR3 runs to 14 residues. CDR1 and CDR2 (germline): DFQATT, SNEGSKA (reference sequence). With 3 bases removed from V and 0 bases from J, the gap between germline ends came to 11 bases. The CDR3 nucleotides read TGCAGTGCTAGGGCTGGAGACAACCAAGAGACCCAGTACTTC. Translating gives CSARAGDNQETQYF.

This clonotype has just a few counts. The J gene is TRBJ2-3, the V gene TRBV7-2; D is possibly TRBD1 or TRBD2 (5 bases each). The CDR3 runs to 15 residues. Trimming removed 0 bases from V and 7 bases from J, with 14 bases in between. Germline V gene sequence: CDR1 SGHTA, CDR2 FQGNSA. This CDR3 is CASSLARDHMNTQYF. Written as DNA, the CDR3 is TGTGCCAGCAGCTTAGCGAGGGACCACATGAATACGCAGTATTTT.

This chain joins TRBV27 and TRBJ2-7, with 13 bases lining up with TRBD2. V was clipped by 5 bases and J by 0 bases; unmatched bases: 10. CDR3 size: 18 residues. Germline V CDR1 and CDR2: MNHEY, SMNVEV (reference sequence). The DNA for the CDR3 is TGTGCCAGCAGTCTCCATCGGACTAGCGGGGGAAGCTCCTACGAGCAGTACTTC. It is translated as CASSLHRTSGGSSYEQYF.

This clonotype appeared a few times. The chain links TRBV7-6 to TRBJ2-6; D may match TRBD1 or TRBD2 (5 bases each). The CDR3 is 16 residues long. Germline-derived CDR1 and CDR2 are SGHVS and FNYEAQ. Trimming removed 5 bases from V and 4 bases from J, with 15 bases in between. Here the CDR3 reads CASSQSGGLGANVLTF. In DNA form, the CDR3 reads TGTGCCAGCAGCCAGAGTGGGGGTTTAGGGGCCAACGTCCTGACTTTC.

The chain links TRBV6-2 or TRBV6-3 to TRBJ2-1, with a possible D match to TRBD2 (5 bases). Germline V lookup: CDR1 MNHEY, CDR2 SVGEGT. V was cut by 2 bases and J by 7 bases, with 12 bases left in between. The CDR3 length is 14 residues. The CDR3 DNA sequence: TGTGCCAGCAGTTACCGGCGGGCAGGTAATGAGCAGTTCTTC. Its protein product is CASSYRRAGNEQFF.

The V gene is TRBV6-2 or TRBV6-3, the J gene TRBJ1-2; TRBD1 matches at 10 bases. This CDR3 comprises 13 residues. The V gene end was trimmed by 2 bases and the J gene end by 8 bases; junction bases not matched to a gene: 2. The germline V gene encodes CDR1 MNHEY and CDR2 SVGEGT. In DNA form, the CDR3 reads TGTGCCAGCAGTTACGACAGGGGGCTCGGCTACACCTTC. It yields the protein CASSYDRGLGYTF.

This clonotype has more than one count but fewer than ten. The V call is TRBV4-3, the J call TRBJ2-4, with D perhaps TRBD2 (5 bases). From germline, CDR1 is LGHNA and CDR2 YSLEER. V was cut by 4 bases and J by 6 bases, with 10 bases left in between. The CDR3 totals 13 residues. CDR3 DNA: TGCGCCAGCAGCCCAGGAGAGGGAAACATTCAGTACTTC. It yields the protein CASSPGEGNIQYF.

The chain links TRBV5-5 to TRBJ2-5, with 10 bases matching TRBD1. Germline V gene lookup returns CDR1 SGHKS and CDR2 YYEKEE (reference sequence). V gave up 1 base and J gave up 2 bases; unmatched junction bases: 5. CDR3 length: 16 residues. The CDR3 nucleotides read TGTGCCAGCAGCTTGAGACCGGGACAGGGGCAAGAGACCCAGTACTTC. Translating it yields CASSLRPGQGQETQYF.

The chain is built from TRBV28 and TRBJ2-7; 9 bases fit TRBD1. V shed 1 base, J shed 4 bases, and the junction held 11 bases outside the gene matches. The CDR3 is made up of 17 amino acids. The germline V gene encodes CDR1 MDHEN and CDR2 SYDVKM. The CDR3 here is CASSLSRLRDRAYEQYF. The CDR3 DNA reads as TGTGCCAGCAGTTTATCTCGGTTAAGGGACAGGGCGTACGAGCAGTACTTC.

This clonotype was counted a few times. DNA for the CDR3: TGTGCCAGCAGCCTCGGGACAGGGGGTACCCATGGGGGCTACACCTTC. It codes for CASSLGTGGTHGGYTF. This sequence joins TRBV13 and TRBJ1-2; 11 bases are a match to TRBD1. Germline V lookup: CDR1 PRHDT, CDR2 FYEKMQ (reference sequence). With 5 bases clipped from V and 8 bases from J, the junction kept 13 bases outside the gene matches. The CDR3 has 16 amino acids.

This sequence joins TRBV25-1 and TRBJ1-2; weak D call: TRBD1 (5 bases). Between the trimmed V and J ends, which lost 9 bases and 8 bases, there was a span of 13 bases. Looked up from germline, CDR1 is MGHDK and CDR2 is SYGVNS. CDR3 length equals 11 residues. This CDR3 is CASYWGDGYTF. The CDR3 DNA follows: TGTGCCAGTTATTGGGGGGACGGCTACACCTTC.

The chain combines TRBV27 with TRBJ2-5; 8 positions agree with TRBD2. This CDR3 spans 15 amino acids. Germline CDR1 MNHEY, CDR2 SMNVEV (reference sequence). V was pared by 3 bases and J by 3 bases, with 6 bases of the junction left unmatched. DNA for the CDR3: TGTGCCAGCAGTTTCGGAGCGGGGGTTAAAGAGACCCAGTACTTC. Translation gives CASSFGAGVKETQYF.

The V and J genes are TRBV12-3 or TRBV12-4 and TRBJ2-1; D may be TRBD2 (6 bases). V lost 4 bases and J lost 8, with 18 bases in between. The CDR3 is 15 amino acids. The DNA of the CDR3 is TGTGCCAGCAGTTCCCGGGACTCGCATAGGGATGAGCAGTTCTTC. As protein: CASSSRDSHRDEQFF.